The rows below give T cell receptor beta chains drawn from one sample of a study of tumor T cells in aggressive B-cell lymphoma. Libraries were prepared by immunoSEQ multiplex PCR; TCRdb keeps only in-frame clonotypes and omits some of them. The sample lists more than 1,500 clones, around 90% occurring once. Material: tumor tissue. Every receptor here comes from an adult with diffuse large B cell lymphoma. Both conserved end residues are part of each CDR3. D genes are given only for firm matches. Clone size is shown for a subset of rows, as once, few, many or a class of expanded clone.

CDR3nt	CDR3aa	j_gene	abundance	v_gene	d_gene
TGTGCCAGCAGCTTGCGGACAGGGGGCACTGAAGCTTTCTTT	CASSLRTGGTEAFF	TRBJ1-1	.	TRBV5-6	TRBD1
TGTGCCAGCTCACCGACGCAGGGAGGAGTCGGTGGCTACACCTTC	CASSPTQGGVGGYTF	TRBJ1-2	.	TRBV18	.
TGTGCCAGCGGGCTTACTTCCTACGAGCAGTACTTC	CASGLTSYEQYF	TRBJ2-7	few	TRBV5-5	.
TGTGCCAGCAGCTTAGTTGTAGGACAGGGAGGTTTGGGGCAGTACTTC	CASSLVVGQGGLGQYF	TRBJ2-7	.	TRBV7-8	TRBD1
TGTGCCAGTAAGAAGGGAGGCGAGCAGTACTTC	CASKKGGEQYF	TRBJ2-7	.	TRBV19	.
TGTGCCAGCTCACCACCGACAGGCCCTGGAAACACCATATATTTT	CASSPPTGPGNTIYF	TRBJ1-3	.	TRBV18	.
TGCAGTGCGGACAGCCGCTACGAGCAGTACTTC	CSADSRYEQYF	TRBJ2-7	.	TRBV20-1	.
TGTGCCAGCAGCTTGGCCGTCGTGACTAGCGACTCCTACGAGCAGTACTTC	CASSLAVVTSDSYEQYF	TRBJ2-7	.	TRBV5-8	TRBD2
TGTGCCAGCAACCCCGGTTCGGGCTACAATGAGCAGTTCTTC	CASNPGSGYNEQFF	TRBJ2-1	once	TRBV6-1	.
TGTGCCAGCAGCACCACCGGAGGTACCTACACCGGGGAGCTGTTTTTT	CASSTTGGTYTGELFF	TRBJ2-2	.	TRBV14	.
TGCGCCAGCAGCTTGGGGGACAGTTTTAATCAGCCCCAGCATTTT	CASSLGDSFNQPQHF	TRBJ1-5	.	TRBV5-1	TRBD1
TGTGCCAGCAGCACCTGGGACACGGCCATCTATGGCTACACCTTC	CASSTWDTAIYGYTF	TRBJ1-2	.	TRBV7-9	.
TGCGCCAGCAGCCGACAGGGATGGAATACTGAAGCTTTCTTT	CASSRQGWNTEAFF	TRBJ1-1	.	TRBV5-1	TRBD1
TGTGCCACGACGGACTCTAATCAGCCCCAGCATTTT	CATTDSNQPQHF	TRBJ1-5	.	TRBV10-3	.